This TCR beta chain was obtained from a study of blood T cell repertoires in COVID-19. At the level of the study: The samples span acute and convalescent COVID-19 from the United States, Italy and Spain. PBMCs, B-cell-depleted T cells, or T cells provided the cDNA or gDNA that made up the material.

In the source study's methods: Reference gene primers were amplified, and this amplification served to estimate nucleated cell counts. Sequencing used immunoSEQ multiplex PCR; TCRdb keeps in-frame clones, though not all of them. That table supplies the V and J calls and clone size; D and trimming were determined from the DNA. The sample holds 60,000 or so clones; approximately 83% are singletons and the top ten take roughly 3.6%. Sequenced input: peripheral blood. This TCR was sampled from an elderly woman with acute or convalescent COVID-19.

The CDR3 loop reads CASSLSAGGEQFF. CDR3 in DNA: TGTGCCAGCAGCTTAAGTGCCGGCGGAGAGCAGTTCTTC. The genes are TRBV7-3 and TRBJ2-1; D is ambiguous. The CDR3 spans 13 residues. V was clipped by 1 base and J by 10 bases, with 11 bases between them. Germline CDR1 and CDR2: SGHTA and FQGTGA.